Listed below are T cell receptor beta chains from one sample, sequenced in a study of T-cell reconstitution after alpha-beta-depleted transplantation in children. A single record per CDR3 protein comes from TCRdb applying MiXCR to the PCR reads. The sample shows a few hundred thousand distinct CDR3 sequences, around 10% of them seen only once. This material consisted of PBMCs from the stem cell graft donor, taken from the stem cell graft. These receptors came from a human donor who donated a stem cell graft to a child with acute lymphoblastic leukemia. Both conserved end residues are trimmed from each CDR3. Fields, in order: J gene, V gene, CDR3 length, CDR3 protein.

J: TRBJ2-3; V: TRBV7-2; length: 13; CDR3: ASRPGLAVTDTQY
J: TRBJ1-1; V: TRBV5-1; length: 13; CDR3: ASSLDVSGPAEAF
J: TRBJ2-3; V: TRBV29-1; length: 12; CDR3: SLVGSGSPDTQY
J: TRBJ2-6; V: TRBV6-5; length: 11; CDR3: ASRASGANVLT
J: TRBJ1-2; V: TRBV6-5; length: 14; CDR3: ASSYLNRADYYGYT
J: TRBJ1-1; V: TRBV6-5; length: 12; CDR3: ASGDLRVNTEAF
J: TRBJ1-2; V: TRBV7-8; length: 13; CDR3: ASSLSETGVYGYT
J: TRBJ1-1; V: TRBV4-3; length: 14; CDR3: ASSQDARNMNTEAF
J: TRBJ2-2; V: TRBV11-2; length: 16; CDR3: ASSAGLLAGASTGELF
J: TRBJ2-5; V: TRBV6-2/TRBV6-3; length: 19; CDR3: ASSYAFERTDYNWYQETQY
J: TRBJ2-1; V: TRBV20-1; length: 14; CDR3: SAAISGGVTYNEQF
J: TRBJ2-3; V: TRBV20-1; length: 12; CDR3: SARERGDHITQY
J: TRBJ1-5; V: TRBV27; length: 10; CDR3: ASSNGLDLWH
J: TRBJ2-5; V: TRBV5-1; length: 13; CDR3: ASSPGTGGEETQY
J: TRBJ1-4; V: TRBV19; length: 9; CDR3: ASGTGEKLF
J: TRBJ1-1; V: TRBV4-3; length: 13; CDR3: ASSQGRQALPEAF
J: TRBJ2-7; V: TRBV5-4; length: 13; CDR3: ASSLIGTGAYEQY
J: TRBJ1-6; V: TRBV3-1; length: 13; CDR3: ASSQGGTGRSPLH
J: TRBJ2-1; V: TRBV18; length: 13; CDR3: ASSPQGATYNEQF
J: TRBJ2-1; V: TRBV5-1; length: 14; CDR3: ASSSTPAGGYNEQF
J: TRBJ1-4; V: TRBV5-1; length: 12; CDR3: ASSFGTGVGKLF
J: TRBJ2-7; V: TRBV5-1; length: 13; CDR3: ASSANTGSSYEQY
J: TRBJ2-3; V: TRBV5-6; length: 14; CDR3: ASSQDRGRYTDTQY
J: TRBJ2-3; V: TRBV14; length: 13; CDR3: ASSQKTGRADTQY
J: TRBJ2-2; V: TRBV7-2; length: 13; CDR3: ASSLEGTPPRELF
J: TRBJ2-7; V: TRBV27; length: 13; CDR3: ASSPNYRGRYEQY
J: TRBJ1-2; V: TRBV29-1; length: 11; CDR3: SVRTVPFYGYT
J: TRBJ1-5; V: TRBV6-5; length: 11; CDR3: ASSPQWDQPQH
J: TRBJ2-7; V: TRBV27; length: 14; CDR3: ARPGQGKERSIEQY
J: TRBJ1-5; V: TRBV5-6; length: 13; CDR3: ASSVFPNSNQPQH
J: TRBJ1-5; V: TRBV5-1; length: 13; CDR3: ASSLFTGGDQPQH
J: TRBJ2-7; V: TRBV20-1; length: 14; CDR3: SAVVSSGTFTYEQY
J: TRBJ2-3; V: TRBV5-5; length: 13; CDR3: ASRKTGVSTDTQY
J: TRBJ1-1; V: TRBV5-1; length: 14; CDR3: ASSHSRVGGTTEAF
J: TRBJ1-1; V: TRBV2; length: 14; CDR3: ASSERSGALNTEAF
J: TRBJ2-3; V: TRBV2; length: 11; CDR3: ATLLRRTDTQY
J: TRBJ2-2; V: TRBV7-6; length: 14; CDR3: ASSLAQDRGTGELF
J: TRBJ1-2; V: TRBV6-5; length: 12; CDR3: ASTFLPVGYGYT
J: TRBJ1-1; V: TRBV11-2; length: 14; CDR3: ASSLVVTDLNTEAF
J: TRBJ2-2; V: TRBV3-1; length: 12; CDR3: ASSQGLITGELF
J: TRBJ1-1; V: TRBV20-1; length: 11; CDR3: SARFTGNTEAF
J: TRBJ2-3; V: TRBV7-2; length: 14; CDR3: ASSQGGLAGTDTQY
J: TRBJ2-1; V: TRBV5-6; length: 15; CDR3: ASGTSIRDGASNEQF
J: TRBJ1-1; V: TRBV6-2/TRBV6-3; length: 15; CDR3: ASSYSRVAVLNTEAF
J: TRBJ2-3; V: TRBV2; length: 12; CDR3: ASSEVGRTDTQY
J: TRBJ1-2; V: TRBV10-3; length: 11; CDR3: AIKYREGGGYT
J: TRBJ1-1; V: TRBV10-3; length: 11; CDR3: AISPALNTEAF
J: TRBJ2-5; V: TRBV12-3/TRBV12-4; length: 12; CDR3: ASSPDRGWETQY
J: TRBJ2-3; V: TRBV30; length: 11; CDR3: AWNLGGTDTQY
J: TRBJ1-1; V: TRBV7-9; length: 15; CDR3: ASSPRRVRGRGEKAF
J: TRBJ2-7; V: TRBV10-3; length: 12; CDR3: AISPGTPDGEQY
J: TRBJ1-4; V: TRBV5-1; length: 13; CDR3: ASSFGNGANEKLF
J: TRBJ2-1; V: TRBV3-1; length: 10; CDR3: ASSRQSNEQF
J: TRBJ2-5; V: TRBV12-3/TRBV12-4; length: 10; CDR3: ASSLGSETQY
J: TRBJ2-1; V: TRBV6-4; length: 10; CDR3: ASSDKGTEQF
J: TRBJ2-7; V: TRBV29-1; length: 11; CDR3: SVVGQGAYEQY
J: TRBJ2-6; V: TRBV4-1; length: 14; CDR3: ASSQPDRDRANVLT
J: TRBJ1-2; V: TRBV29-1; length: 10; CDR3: SVVRGAEGYT
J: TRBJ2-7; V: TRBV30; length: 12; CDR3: AWSVRNRGLEQY
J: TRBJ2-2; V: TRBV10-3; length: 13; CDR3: AISDRRVDTGELF